Following are 8 T cell receptor beta chains from one sample sequenced in a study of response to subunit inactivated influenza vaccine. In TCRdb, the RT-PCR reads were re-called with MiXCR into one record per CDR3 protein. The sample lists just under 550,000 distinct CDR3 sequences; under 30% were seen once. The same sample was also used in a study of T cells expressing NK-cell markers. That work contributes: UMI-tagged 5'RACE template switching yielded the TCR beta cDNA.

Material: CD4+ T cells sorted from PBMCs, obtained about 13 days after vaccination. The receptors stem from a man in his fifties or sixties who received an inactivated influenza vaccine.

This chain connects TRBV5-1 to TRBJ2-5, with 15 bases lining up with TRBD2. This CDR3 region has 16 residues. J gave up 5 bases and V 4 bases, and 6 bases lay outside the gene matches. The germline gives CDR1 SGHRS, CDR2 YFSETQ. CDR3 nucleotide sequence: TGCGCCAGCAGCCCCCCCGGGACTAGCGGGAGGGAGACCCAGTACTTC. Its protein product is CASSPPGTSGRETQYF.

This clonotype was seen a handful of times. V is TRBV5-1 and J is TRBJ2-5; TRBD2 matches 11 bases. J gave up 0 bases and V 0 bases, and 1 base lay outside the gene matches. Germline CDR1 is SGHRS and CDR2 is YFSETQ. The CDR3 extends over 16 amino acids. CDR3 sequence (DNA): TGCGCCAGCAGCTTGGAGGGACTAGCGGACCAAGAGACCCAGTACTTC. Its translation: CASSLEGLADQETQYF.

There are many counts of this clonotype. V is TRBV6-1 and J is TRBJ1-4, with a weak D call TRBD1 (6 bases). The CDR3 contains 16 residues. Germline CDR1 is MNHNS and CDR2 is SASEGT. The V end lost 5 bases, the J end lost 7 bases, and 20 bases lay between the germline ends. Here the CDR3 reads CASSKLPGHGSEKLFF. The CDR3 DNA follows: TGTGCCAGCAGTAAACTACCGGGACACGGAAGTGAAAAACTGTTTTTT.

The chain employs TRBV6-2 or TRBV6-3 and TRBJ2-3; unclear D gene. V was cut by 0 bases and J by 11 bases, with 12 bases left in between. The CDR3 extends over 13 amino acids. Per germline, CDR1 MNHEY and CDR2 SVGEGT. The CDR3 DNA reads TGTGCCAGCAGTTACTCGGACCTGTATGGGCAGTATTTT. It specifies CASSYSDLYGQYF.

The rearrangement links TRBV10-3 to TRBJ2-6, with TRBD1 as a possible D gene (6 bases). V was pared by 7 bases and J by 0 bases, with 13 bases between. The V gene's germline CDR1 is ENHRY and CDR2 SYGVKD. The CDR3 covers 16 residues. The CDR3 sequence: CAIMSRGASGANVLTF. The DNA for the CDR3 is TGTGCCATCATGAGCAGGGGTGCCTCTGGGGCCAACGTCCTGACTTTC.

V is TRBV20-1 and J is TRBJ2-3; no firm D call. The ends were cut back, 0 bases at V and 2 bases at J, with 12 bases in the middle. The CDR3 contains 15 residues. The V gene's germline CDR1 is DFQATT and CDR2 SNEGSKA (reference sequence). The CDR3 DNA sequence: TGCAGTGCTAGAGATTCGACGCTCATCACAGATACGCAGTATTTT. Protein product: CSARDSTLITDTQYF.

This clonotype was counted between two and nine times. The chain is built from TRBV29-1 and TRBJ1-5, with 9 bases that match TRBD1. From germline, CDR1 is SQVTM and CDR2 ANQGSEA. The CDR3 is 15 residues long. V dropped 4 bases and J dropped 1; count of bases not matched to a gene: 5. For the CDR3, the DNA is TGCAGCGTTGCCCCCGGGACAGGGAGCAATCAGCCCCAGCATTTT. It encodes CSVAPGTGSNQPQHF.

V is TRBV2 and J is TRBJ2-1; D might be TRBD2 (6 bases). From germline, CDR1 is SNHLY and CDR2 FYNNEI. The CDR3 covers 14 residues. Trimming shortened V by 8 bases and J by 4 bases, and 15 bases separated the two germline ends. CDR3 loop: CASGASGLYNEQFF. The DNA of the CDR3 is TGTGCCAGCGGAGCCAGCGGGTTATACAATGAGCAGTTCTTC.